The rows below give T cell receptor beta chains drawn from one sample of a study of T cell responses to AZD1222 COVID-19 vaccine. TCRdb keeps only in-frame clones here, not all; method: immunoSEQ multiplex PCR. The sample lists 150,000 to 200,000 clones, 88% occurring once. The source material was peripheral blood, sampled on day 0 of AZD1222 vaccination. These receptor sequences come from an adult in good health. The CDR3 runs from the conserved cysteine through the conserved F or W. The order of the fields is J gene, D gene, V gene, clone size, CDR3 protein, CDR3 DNA. A D gene is named only where the DNA matches it firmly. Size values are once, few and many counts, or a class for expanded clones, and some rows have none.

>TRBJ2-5|NA|TRBV30|NA
CAWSPLEGGGETQYF
TGTGCCTGGAGTCCCCTTGAGGGGGGAGGAGAGACCCAGTACTTC
>TRBJ1-1|NA|TRBV5-1|NA
CASSLLGSRAFF
TGCGCCAGCAGCTTACTGGGGAGTAGAGCTTTCTTT
>TRBJ1-3|NA|TRBV6-5|NA
CASTAGRSGNTIYF
TGTGCCAGCACCGCCGGACGCTCTGGAAACACCATATATTTT
>TRBJ1-1|NA|TRBV9|NA
CASSVGYENTEAFF
TGTGCCAGCAGCGTAGGGTACGAGAACACTGAAGCTTTCTTT
>TRBJ1-2|NA|TRBV30|NA
CAWTPPGLSNYGYTF
TGTGCCTGGACCCCCCCGGGTCTGTCTAACTATGGCTACACCTTC
>TRBJ2-5|NA|TRBV6-2/TRBV6-3|NA
CASSFISYQETQYF
TGTGCCAGCAGTTTCATATCGTACCAAGAGACCCAGTACTTC
>TRBJ1-1|TRBD1|TRBV4-3|NA
CASSQDYRGNTEAFF
TGCGCCAGCAGCCAAGATTACAGGGGGAACACTGAAGCTTTCTTT
>TRBJ2-3|NA|TRBV19|once
CASSRQDTSTDTQYF
TGTGCCAGTAGCAGACAGGACACTAGCACAGATACGCAGTATTTT
>TRBJ1-5|NA|TRBV7-2|many
CASSLVSRSDESQHF
TGTGCCAGCAGCTTAGTAAGCAGGTCGGATGAGTCCCAGCATTTT
>TRBJ1-1|TRBD1|TRBV6-1|NA
CASSDGDRDTEAFF
TGTGCCAGCAGTGATGGGGACAGGGACACTGAAGCTTTCTTT
>TRBJ1-1|NA|TRBV6-6|NA
CATMGHLNTEAFF
TGTGCCACCATGGGACATCTGAACACTGAAGCTTTCTTT
>TRBJ1-2|NA|TRBV7-9|NA
CASSLKTGNYGYTF
TGTGCCAGCAGCTTAAAGACAGGAAACTATGGCTACACCTTC
>TRBJ1-4|NA|TRBV12-3/TRBV12-4|NA
CASSWGSEKLFF
TGTGCCAGCAGTTGGGGTAGCGAAAAACTGTTTTTT
>TRBJ2-2|NA|TRBV6-5|NA
CASSYSKFRGTGELFF
TGTGCCAGCAGTTACTCGAAGTTTCGGGGAACCGGGGAGCTGTTTTTT
>TRBJ1-5|TRBD1|TRBV5-6|NA
CAGSIGQGPQPQHF
TGTGCCGGCAGCATAGGACAGGGCCCTCAGCCCCAGCATTTT
>TRBJ2-6|TRBD1|TRBV5-4|NA
CASSLPGTGVSGANVLTF
TGTGCCAGCAGCTTGCCCGGGACAGGGGTCTCTGGGGCCAACGTCCTGACTTTC